The clone carrying this T cell receptor beta chain showed up just once. Its target is not known. The data belong to a study of shared clonotypes between healthy human individuals. Study findings and constraints: Rarefaction analysis demonstrated incomplete sorted-subset sequencing notwithstanding large depth.

Germline lookup yields CDR1 SGHVS and CDR2 FQNEAQ. V lost 2 bases to trimming and J lost 1 base, with 12 bases between them. The CDR3 is made up of 16 amino acids. Assay used: immunoSEQ multiplex PCR; TCRdb lists only in-frame clones, some missing. The table records 1,400,000 or so clones, 98% of them present only once. The source material was naive CD4+ T cells sorted from blood. Sample subset: CD45RA+ positively selected. The sequence was collected from a man aged 25-45 years in good health. The chain uses TRBV7-8 and TRBJ2-4; D remains ambiguous. CDR3 nucleotides: TGTGCCAGCAGCTTACAGAGAGTTATGGCCAAAAACATTCAGTACTTC. This sequence encodes CASSLQRVMAKNIQYF.